This entry lists 7 T cell receptor beta chains sequenced from one sample in a study of T cells in Graves' hyperthyroidism and ophthalmopathy. There were TCR beta CDR3 regions amplified from RNA transcripts. During a first-round RT-PCR of the TCR CDR3, the HTBI primer set was used. One entry per CDR3 protein, called by TCRdb with MiXCR from the multiplex PCR reads. The sample consists of about 840,000 distinct CDR3 sequences, over 35% of them appearing once. The sample was blood. These TCRs come from a man aged 18 to 29 with Graves' hyperthyroidism.

This chain connects TRBV20-1 to TRBJ2-5; 7 positions agree with TRBD1. This CDR3 has 12 residues. In germline, CDR1 is DFQATT, CDR2 SNEGSKA (reference sequence). Here the CDR3 reads CSLLGTAETQYF. The CDR3 bases are TGCAGCCTACTCGGGACAGCAGAGACCCAGTACTTC.

A word on this clonotype: Germline and junction disagree at one end, which may indicate a read error. This chain links TRBV20-1 with TRBJ2-5, with 7 bases fitting TRBD2. The CDR3 runs 14 residues. In germline, CDR1 is DFQATT, CDR2 SNEGSKA (reference sequence). CDR3 sequence: CSANTGRALEAQYF. The CDR3 DNA reads TGCAGTGCTAATACGGGGAGGGCCTTAGAGGCCCAGTACTTC.

Regarding this clonotype: The final CDR3 position lacks the conserved phenylalanine or tryptophan, pointing to a likely read error. J is TRBJ1-1 and V is TRBV11-3; the D gene is possibly TRBD1 (6 bases). The length of the CDR3 is 15 residues. From germline, CDR1 is SGHNT and CDR2 YENEEA. The V gene lost 5 bases and the J gene lost 4 bases, with 17 bases spanning the gap. CDR3 DNA: TGTGCCAGCAGCCGTCCTAAACAGGGCTTCACTGAAGCTTTCCTT. Its translation: CASSRPKQGFTEAFL.

The chain links TRBV3-1 to TRBJ1-3, with unresolved D. The CDR3 sequence is 12 residues long. Germline V gives CDR1 LGHDT, CDR2 YNNKEL (reference sequence). V was clipped by 3 bases and J by 5 bases, with 5 bases between them. CDR3 region: CASSHARNTIYF. In nucleotides, the CDR3 is TGTGCCAGCAGCCACGCGAGAAACACCATATATTTT. The whole variable domain, remainder taken from reference TRBV3-1 and TRBJ1-3, is DTAVSQTPKYLVTQMGNDKSIKCEQNLGHDTMYWYKQDSKKFLKIMFSYNNKELIINETVPNRFSPKSPDKAHLNLHINSLELGDSAVYFCASSHARNTIYFGEGSWLTVV.

This chain links TRBV19 with TRBJ2-2; TRBD1 aligns across 7 bases. This CDR3 spans 14 amino acids. Losses at the gene ends were 5 bases for V and 5 bases for J; bases not matched to a gene: 5. Germline CDR1 LNHDA, CDR2 SQIVND (reference sequence). The CDR3, as DNA: TGTGCCAGTAGTCCAGCACAGGGGACCGGGGAGCTGTTTTTT. This sequence encodes CASSPAQGTGELFF.

The genes are TRBV6-5 and TRBJ1-4; D is ambiguous. Germline lookup yields CDR1 MNHEY and CDR2 SVGAGI. Between the trimmed V and J ends, which lost 6 bases and 13 bases, there was a span of 21 bases. The CDR3 is 14 amino acids. CDR3 sequence reads: CASSKGQRTLGLFF. In nucleotides, the CDR3 is TGTGCCAGCAGCAAAGGCCAGCGGACCTTGGGACTGTTTTTT.

This clonotype turned up a few times. The V and J genes are TRBV11-1 and TRBJ2-5; possibly TRBD1 for D (5 bases). Germline assignment: CDR1 SGHAT and CDR2 FQDESV (reference sequence). V was clipped by 8 bases and J by 2 bases, with 9 bases between them. CDR3 length: 12 residues. CDR3 in DNA: TGTGCCAGCCGACAGCAGCAAGAGACCCAGTACTTC. Its protein is CASRQQQETQYF.